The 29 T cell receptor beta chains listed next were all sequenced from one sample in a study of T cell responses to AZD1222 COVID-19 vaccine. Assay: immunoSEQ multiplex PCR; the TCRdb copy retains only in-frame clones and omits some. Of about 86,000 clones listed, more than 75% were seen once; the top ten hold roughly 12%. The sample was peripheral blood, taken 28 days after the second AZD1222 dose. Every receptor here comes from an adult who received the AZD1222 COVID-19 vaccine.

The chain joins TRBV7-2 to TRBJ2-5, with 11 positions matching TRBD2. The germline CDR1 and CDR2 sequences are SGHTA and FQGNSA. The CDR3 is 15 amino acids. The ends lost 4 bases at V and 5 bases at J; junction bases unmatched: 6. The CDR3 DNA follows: TGTGCCAGCAGCTATAGCGGGAGGGGACGGGAGACCCAGTACTTC. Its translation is CASSYSGRGRETQYF.

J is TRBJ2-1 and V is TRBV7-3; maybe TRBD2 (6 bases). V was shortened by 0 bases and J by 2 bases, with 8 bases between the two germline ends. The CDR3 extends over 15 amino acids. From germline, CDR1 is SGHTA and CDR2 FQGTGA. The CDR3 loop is CASSLTPGAYNEQFF. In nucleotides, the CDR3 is TGTGCCAGCAGCTTAACGCCGGGGGCCTACAATGAGCAGTTCTTC. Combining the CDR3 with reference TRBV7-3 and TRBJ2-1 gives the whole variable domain GAGVSQTPSNKVTEKGKYVELRCDPISGHTALYWYRQSLGQGPEFLIYFQGTGAADDSGLPNDRFFAVRPEGSVSTLKIQRTERGDSAVYLCASSLTPGAYNEQFFGPGTRLTVL.

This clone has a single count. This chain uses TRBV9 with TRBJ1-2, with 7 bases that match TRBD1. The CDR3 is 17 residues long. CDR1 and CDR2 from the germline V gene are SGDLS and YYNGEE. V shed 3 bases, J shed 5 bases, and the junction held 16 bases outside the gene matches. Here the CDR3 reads CASSAPRQGIRGYGYTF. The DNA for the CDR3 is TGTGCCAGCAGCGCTCCCAGACAGGGTATTCGTGGGTATGGCTACACCTTC. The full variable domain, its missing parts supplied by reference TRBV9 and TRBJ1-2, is DSGVTQTPKHLITATGQRVTLRCSPRSGDLSVYWYQQSLDQGLQFLIQYYNGEERAKGNILERFSAQQFPDLHSELNLSSLELGDSALYFCASSAPRQGIRGYGYTFGSGTRLTVV.

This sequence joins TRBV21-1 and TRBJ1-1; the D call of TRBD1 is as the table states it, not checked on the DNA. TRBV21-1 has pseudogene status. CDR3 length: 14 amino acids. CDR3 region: CASTTGVEKTEAFF. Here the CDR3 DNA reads TGTGCCAGCACTACAGGGGTGGAGAAAACTGAAGCTTTCTTT.

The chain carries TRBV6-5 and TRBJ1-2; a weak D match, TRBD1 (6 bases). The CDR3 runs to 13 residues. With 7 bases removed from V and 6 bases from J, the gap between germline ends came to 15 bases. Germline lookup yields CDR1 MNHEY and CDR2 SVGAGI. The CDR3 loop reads CASTRQVGHGYTF. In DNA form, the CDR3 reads TGTGCCAGCACCCGACAGGTGGGCCATGGCTACACCTTC.

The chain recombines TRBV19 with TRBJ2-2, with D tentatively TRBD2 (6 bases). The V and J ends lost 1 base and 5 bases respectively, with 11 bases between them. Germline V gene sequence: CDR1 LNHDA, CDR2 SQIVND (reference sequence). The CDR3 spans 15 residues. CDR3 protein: CASSIGWRETGELFF. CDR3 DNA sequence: TGTGCCAGTAGTATAGGCTGGAGGGAGACCGGGGAGCTGTTTTTT. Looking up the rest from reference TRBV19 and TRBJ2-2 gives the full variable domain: DGGITQSPKYLFRKEGQNVTLSCEQNLNHDAMYWYRQDPGQGLRLIYYSQIVNDFQKGDIAEGYSVSREKKESFPLTVTSAQKNPTAFYLCASSIGWRETGELFFGEGSRLTVL.

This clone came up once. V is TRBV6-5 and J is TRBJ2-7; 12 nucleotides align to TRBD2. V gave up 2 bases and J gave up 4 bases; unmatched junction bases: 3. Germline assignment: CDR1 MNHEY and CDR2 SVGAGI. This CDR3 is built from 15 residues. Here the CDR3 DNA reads TGTGCCAGCAGTTACACGGGACTAGCGGGTTACGAGCAGTACTTC. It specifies CASSYTGLAGYEQYF.

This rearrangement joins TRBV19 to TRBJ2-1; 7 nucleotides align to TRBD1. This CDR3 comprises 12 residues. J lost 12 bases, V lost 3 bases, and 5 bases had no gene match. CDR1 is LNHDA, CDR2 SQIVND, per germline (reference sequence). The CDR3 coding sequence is TGTGCCAGTAGTATCGGACAGGACGTGCAGTTCTTC. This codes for CASSIGQDVQFF.

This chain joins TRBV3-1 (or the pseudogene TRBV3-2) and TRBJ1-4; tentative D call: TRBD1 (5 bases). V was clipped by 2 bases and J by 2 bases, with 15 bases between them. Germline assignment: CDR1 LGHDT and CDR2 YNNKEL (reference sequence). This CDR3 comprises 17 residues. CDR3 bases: TGTGCCAGCAGCCAACTCCCTGGGGGGAGTACTAATGAAAAACTGTTTTTT. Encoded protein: CASSQLPGGSTNEKLFF.

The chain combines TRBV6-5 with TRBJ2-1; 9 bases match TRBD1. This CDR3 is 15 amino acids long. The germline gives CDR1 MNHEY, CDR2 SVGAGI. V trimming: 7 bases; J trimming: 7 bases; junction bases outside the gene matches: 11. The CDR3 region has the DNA TGTGCCAGCACCCGAACAGGGGGCAGGATAAATGAGCAGTTCTTC. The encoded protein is CASTRTGGRINEQFF.

The CDR3 coding sequence is TGCAGCGTTGAAATGGACTATGGCTACACCTTC. Translated, it gives CSVEMDYGYTF. The V and J genes are TRBV29-1 and TRBJ1-2; D gene unclear. CDR1 and CDR2 (germline): SQVTM, ANQGSEA. The CDR3 is 11 amino acids. V lost 2 bases and J 3 bases, leaving 4 bases between the germline ends.

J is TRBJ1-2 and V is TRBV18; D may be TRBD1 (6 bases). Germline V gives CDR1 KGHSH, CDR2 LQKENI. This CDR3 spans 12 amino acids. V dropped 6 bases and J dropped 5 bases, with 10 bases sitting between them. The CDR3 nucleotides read TGTGCCAGCTCGCTACAGGGATATGGCTACACCTTC. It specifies CASSLQGYGYTF.

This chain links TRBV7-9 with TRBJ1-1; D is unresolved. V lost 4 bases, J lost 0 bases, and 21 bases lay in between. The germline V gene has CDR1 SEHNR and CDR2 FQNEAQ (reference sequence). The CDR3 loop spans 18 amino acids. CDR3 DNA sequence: TGTGCCAGCAGCTCGACTATTGTCATGAACAGATTGAACACTGAAGCTTTCTTT. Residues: CASSSTIVMNRLNTEAFF.

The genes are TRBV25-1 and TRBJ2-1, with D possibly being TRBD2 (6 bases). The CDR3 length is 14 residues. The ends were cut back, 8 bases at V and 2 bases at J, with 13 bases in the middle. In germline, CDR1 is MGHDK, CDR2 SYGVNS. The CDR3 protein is CASVGGAAYNEQFF. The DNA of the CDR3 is TGTGCCAGCGTCGGAGGGGCAGCCTACAATGAGCAGTTCTTC.

CDR3 sequence: CASSQTPLAGGVTDTQYF. The CDR3 region has the DNA TGCGCCAGCAGCCAAACCCCCCTAGCGGGGGGCGTCACAGATACGCAGTATTTT. V and J are TRBV4-1 and TRBJ2-3; TRBD2 matches 11 bases. Germline loops: CDR1 MGHRA, CDR2 YSYEKL. The ends lost 2 bases at V and 2 bases at J; junction bases unmatched: 9. The CDR3 totals 18 residues.

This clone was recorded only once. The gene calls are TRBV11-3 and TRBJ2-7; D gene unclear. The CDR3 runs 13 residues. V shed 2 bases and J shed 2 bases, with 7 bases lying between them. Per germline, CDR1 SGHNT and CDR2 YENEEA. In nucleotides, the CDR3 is TGTGCCAGCAGCTTAATCGCCCCCTACGAGCAGTACTTC. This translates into CASSLIAPYEQYF. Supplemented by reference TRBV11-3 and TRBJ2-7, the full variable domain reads EAGVVQSPRYKIIEKKQPVAFWCNPISGHNTLYWYLQNLGQGPELLIRYENEEAVDDSQLPKDRFSAERLKGVDSTLKIQPAELGDSAVYLCASSLIAPYEQYFGPGTRLTVT.

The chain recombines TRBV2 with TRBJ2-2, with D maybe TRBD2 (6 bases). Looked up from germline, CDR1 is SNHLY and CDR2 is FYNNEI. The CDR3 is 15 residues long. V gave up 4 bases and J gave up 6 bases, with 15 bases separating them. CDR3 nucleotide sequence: TGTGCCAGCAGTGTGGAGGGCTTAATCTCCGGGGAGCTGTTTTTT. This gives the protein CASSVEGLISGELFF. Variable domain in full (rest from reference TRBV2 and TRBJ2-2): EPEVTQTPSHQVTQMGQEVILRCVPISNHLYFYWYRQILGQKVEFLVSFYNNEISEKSEIFDDQFSVERPDGSNFTLKIRSTKLEDSAMYFCASSVEGLISGELFFGEGSRLTVL.

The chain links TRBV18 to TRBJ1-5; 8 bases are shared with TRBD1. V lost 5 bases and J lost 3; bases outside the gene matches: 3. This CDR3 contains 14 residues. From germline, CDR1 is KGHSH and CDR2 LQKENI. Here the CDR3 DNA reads TGTGCCAGCTCAACGGACAGGGACAATCAGCCCCAGCATTTT. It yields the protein CASSTDRDNQPQHF.

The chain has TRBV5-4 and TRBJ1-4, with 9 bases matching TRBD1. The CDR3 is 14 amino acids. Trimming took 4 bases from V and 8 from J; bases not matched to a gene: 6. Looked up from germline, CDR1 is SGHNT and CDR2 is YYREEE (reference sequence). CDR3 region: CASSRQGGGEKLFF. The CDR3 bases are TGTGCCAGCAGCCGACAGGGGGGCGGAGAAAAACTGTTTTTT.

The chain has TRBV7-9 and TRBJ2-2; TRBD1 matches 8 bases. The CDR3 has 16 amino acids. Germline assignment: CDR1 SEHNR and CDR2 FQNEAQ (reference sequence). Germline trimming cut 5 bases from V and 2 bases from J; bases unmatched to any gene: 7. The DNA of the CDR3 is TGTGCCAGCAGCCTATACTCAGGGGGCAACACCGGGGAGCTGTTTTTT. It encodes CASSLYSGGNTGELFF.

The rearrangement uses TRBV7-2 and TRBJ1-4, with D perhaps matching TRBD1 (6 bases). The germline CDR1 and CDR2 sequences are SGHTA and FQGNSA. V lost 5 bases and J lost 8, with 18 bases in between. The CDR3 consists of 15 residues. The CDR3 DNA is TGTGCCAGCAGCCCCGATTCAGGGGAGGGAGAAAAACTGTTTTTT. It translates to CASSPDSGEGEKLFF.

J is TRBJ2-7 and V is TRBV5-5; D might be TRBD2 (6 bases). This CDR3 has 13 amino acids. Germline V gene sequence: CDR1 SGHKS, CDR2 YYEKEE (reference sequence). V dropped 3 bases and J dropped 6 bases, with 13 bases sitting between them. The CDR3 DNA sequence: TGTGCCAGCAGCTGGGCGGTGGGGGGCGAGCAGTACTTC. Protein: CASSWAVGGEQYF.

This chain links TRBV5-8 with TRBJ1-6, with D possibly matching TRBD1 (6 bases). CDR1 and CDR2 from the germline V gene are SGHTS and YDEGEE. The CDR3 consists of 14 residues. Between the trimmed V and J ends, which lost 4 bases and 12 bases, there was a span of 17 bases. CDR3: CASSVTGRWLPLHF. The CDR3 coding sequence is TGTGCCAGCAGCGTCACAGGGCGTTGGTTACCCCTCCACTTT.

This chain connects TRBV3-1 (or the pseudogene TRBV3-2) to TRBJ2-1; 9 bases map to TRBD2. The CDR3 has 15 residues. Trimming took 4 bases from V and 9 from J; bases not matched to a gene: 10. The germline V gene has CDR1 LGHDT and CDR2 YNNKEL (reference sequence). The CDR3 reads CASSLGLAPEGEQFF. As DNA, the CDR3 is TGTGCCAGCAGCCTAGGACTAGCGCCTGAGGGTGAGCAGTTCTTC.

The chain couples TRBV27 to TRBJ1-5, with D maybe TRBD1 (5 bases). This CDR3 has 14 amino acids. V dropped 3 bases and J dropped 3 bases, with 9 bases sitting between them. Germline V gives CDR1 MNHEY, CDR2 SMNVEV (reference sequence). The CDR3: CASSFGQVNQPQHF. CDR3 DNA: TGTGCCAGCAGTTTTGGACAAGTCAATCAGCCCCAGCATTTT.

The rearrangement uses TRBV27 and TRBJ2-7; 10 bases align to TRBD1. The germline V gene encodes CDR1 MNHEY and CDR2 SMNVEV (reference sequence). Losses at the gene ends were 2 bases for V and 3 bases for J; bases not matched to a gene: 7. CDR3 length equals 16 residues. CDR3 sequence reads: CASSLGQGVPFYEQYF. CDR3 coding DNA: TGTGCCAGCAGTTTAGGACAGGGGGTTCCTTTCTACGAGCAGTACTTC.

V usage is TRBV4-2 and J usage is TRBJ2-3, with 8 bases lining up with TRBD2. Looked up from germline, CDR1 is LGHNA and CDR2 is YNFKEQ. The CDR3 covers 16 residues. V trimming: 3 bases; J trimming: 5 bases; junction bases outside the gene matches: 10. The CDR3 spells CASSHGTSDWVDTQYF. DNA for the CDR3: TGTGCCAGCAGCCACGGGACTAGTGATTGGGTAGATACGCAGTATTTT.

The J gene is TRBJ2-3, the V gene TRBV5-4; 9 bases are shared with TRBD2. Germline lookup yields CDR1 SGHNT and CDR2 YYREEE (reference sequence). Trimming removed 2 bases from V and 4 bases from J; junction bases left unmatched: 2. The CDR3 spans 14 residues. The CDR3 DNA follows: TGTGCCAGCAGCTTTCTAGCGGGACCAGATACGCAGTATTTT. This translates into CASSFLAGPDTQYF.

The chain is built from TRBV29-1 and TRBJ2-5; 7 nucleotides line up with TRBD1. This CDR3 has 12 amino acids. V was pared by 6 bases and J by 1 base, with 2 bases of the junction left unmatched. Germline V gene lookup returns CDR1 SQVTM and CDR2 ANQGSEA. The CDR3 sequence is CSVGDSQETQYF. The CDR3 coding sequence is TGCAGCGTGGGGGACAGCCAAGAGACCCAGTACTTC. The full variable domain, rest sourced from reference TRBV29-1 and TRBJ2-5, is SAVISQKPSRDICQRGTSLTIQCQVDSQVTMMFWYRQQPGQSLTLIATANQGSEATYESGFVIDKFPISRPNLTFSTLTVSNMSPEDSSIYLCSVGDSQETQYFGPGTRLLVL.